This TCR beta chain was recorded in a study of regulatory T cells in long-lasting Graves disease. The CDR3 spans 18 residues. In germline, CDR1 is MNHNS, CDR2 SASEGT. J was trimmed by 0 bases and V by 3 bases; bases with no gene match: 8. Study results and caveats: Reduced TCR diversity was observed in persistent Graves' patients versus newly diagnosed patients.

iRepertoire HTBI primers and Arm-PCR of CDR3 regions built TCR beta libraries. TCRdb re-called the multiplex PCR reads through MiXCR, storing one row per CDR3 protein. The sample includes roughly 380,000 distinct CDR3 sequences, 15% of them seen just once. This clonotype was seen a handful of times. Its antigen is not identified. The time point was: newly diagnosed GD, antithyroid drugs for less than 3 months. Researchers made the TCR library from RNA that was extracted from PBMCs. This clonotype originated in a female donor with Graves disease. This sample comprised peripheral blood mononuclear cells (PBMCs), obtained at new diagnosis, from a patient treated with antithyroid drugs. The rearrangement links TRBV6-1 to TRBJ1-5; 10 bases match TRBD1. DNA of the CDR3: TGTGCCAGCAGTGAGGACAGGGGGGGTGTTTATAGCAATCAGCCCCAGCATTTT. This gives the protein CASSEDRGGVYSNQPQHF.